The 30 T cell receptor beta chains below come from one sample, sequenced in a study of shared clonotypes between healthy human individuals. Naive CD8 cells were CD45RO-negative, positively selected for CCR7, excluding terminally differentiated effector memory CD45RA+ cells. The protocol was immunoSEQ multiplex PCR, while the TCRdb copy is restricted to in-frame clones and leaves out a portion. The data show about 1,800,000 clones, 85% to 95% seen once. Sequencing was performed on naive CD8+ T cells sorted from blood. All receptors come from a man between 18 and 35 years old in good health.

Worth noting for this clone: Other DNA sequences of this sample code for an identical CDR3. CDR3 nucleotides: TGCGCCAGCAGCTTGGGAGGGACCTACGAGCAGTACTTC. Translated: CASSLGGTYEQYF. The chain uses TRBV5-1 and TRBJ2-7; perhaps TRBD2 as D (5 bases). This CDR3 has 13 amino acids. Germline V lookup: CDR1 SGHRS, CDR2 YFSETQ. V shed 0 bases and J shed 2 bases, with 6 bases lying between them.

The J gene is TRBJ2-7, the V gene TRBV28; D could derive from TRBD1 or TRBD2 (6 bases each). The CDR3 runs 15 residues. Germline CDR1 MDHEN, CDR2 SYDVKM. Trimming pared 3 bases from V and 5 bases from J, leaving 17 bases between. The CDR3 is CASSFLVQGRNEQYF. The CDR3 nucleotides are TGTGCCAGCAGTTTCCTCGTCCAGGGGAGGAACGAGCAGTACTTC.

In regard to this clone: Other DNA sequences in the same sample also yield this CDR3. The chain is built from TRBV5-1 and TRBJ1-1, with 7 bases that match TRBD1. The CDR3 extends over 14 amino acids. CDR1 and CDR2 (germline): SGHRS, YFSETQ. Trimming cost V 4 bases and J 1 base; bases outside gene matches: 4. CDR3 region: CASSVGGENTEAFF. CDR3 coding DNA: TGCGCCAGCAGCGTAGGGGGCGAGAACACTGAAGCTTTCTTT.

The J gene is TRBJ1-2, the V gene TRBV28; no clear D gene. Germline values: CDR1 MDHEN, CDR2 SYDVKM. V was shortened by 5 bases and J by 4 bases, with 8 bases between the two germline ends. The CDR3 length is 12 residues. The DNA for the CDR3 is TGTGCCAGCAGTAGGCAGATCTATGGCTACACCTTC. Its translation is CASSRQIYGYTF.

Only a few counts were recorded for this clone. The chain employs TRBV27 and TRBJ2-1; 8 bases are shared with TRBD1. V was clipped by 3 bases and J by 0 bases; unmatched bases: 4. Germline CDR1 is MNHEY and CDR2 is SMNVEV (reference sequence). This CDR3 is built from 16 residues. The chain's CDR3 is CASSFTGGISYNEQFF. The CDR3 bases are TGTGCCAGCAGTTTCACAGGGGGTATCTCCTACAATGAGCAGTTCTTC.

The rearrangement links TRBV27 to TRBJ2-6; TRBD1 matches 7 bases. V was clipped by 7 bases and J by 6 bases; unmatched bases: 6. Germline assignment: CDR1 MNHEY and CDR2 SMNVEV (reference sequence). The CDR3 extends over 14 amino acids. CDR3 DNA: TGTGCCAGCACGGACACAGGGGCGGCCAACGTCCTGACTTTC. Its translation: CASTDTGAANVLTF.

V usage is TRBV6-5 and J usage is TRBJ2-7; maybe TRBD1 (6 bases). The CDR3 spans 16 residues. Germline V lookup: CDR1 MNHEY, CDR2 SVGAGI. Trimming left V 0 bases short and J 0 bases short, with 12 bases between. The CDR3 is CASSYSTGLTSYEQYF. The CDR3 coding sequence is TGTGCCAGCAGTTACTCGACAGGCCTAACCTCCTACGAGCAGTACTTC.

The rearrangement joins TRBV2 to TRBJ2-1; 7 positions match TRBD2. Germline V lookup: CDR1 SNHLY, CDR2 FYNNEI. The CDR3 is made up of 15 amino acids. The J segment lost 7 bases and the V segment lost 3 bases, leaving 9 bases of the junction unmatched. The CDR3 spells CASSDGTSVGNEQFF. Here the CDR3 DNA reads TGTGCCAGCAGTGATGGAACTAGCGTAGGTAATGAGCAGTTCTTC.

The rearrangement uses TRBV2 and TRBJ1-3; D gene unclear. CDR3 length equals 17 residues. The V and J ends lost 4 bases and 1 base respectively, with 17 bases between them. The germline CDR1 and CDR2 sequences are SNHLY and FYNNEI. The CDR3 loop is CASSARGPWQSGNTIYF. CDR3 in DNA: TGTGCCAGCAGTGCAAGAGGACCATGGCAGTCTGGAAACACCATATATTTT.

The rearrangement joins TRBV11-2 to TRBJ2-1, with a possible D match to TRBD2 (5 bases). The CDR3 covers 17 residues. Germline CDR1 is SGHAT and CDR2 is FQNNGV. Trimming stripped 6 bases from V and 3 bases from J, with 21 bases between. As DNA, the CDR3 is TGTGCCAGCAGTCATGACCCAGGACTGTTCCGCTACAATGAGCAGTTCTTC. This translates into CASSHDPGLFRYNEQFF.

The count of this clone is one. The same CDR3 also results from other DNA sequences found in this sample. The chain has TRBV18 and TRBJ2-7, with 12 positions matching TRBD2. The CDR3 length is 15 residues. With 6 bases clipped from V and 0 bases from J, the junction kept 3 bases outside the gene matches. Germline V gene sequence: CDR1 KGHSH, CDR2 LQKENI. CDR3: CASSPSGGDSYEQYF. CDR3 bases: TGTGCCAGCTCTCCTAGCGGGGGGGACTCCTACGAGCAGTACTTC.

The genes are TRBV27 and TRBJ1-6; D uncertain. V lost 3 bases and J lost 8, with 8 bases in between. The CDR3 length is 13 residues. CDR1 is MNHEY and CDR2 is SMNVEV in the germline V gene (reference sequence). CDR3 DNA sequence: TGTGCCAGCAGTTTGTTTCAGCATTCACCCCTCCACTTT. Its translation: CASSLFQHSPLHF.

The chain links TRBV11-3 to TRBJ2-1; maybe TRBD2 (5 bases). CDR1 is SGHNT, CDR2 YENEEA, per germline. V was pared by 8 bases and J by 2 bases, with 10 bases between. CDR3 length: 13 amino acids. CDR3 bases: TGTGCCAGCTCGGGAAAAACCTACAATGAGCAGTTCTTC. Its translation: CASSGKTYNEQFF. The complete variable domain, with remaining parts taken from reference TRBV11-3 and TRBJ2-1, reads EAGVVQSPRYKIIEKKQPVAFWCNPISGHNTLYWYLQNLGQGPELLIRYENEEAVDDSQLPKDRFSAERLKGVDSTLKIQPAELGDSAVYLCASSGKTYNEQFFGPGTRLTVL.

The CDR3 is CASSQGGSTSLHF. CDR3 coding DNA: TGCGCCAGCAGCCAAGGGGGCAGTACGTCCCTCCACTTT. The chain carries TRBV4-1 and TRBJ1-6, with D possibly being TRBD1 (5 bases). This CDR3 comprises 13 residues. V was cut by 1 base and J by 14 bases, with 12 bases left in between. Germline CDR1 reads MGHRA; CDR2 reads YSYEKL.

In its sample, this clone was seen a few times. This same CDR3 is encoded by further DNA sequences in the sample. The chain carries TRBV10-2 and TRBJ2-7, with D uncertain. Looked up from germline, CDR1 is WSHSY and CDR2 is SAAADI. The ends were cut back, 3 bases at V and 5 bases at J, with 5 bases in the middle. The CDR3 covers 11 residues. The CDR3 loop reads CASSEGHEQYF. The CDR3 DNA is TGCGCCAGCAGTGAAGGGCACGAGCAGTACTTC.

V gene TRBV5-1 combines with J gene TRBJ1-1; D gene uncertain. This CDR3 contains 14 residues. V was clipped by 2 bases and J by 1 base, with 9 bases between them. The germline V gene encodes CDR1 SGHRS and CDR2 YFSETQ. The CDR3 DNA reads TGCGCCAGCAGCTTATGGGGTCCGAACACTGAAGCTTTCTTT. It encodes CASSLWGPNTEAFF.

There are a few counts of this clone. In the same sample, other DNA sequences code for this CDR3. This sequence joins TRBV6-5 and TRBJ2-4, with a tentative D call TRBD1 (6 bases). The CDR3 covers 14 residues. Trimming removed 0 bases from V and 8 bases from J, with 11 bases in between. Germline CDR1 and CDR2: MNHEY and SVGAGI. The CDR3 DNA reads TGTGCCAGCAGTTACTCGACAGGAGCGGACATTCAGTACTTC. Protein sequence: CASSYSTGADIQYF.

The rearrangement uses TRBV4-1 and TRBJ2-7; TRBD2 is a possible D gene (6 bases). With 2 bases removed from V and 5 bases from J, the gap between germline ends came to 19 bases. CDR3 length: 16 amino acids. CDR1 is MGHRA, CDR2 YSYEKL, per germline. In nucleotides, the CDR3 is TGCGCCAGCAGCCAATCAGCCCTAGCGACGAATCACGAGCAGTACTTC. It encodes CASSQSALATNHEQYF.

The CDR3 nucleotides are TGTGCCAGCAGGGACAGTTACTACGAGCAGTACTTC. Translated, it gives CASRDSYYEQYF. The V and J genes are TRBV6-1 and TRBJ2-7; D perhaps matches TRBD1 (6 bases). Germline CDR1 MNHNS, CDR2 SASEGT. Trimming left V 6 bases short and J 3 bases short, with 9 bases between. The CDR3 extends over 12 amino acids.

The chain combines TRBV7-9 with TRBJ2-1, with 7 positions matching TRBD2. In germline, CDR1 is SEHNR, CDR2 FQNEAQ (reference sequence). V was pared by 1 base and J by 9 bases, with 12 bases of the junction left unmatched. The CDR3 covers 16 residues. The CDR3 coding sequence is TGTGCCAGCAGCTTAGGAGAGTGGGAGGGCCCGGGTGAGCAGTTCTTC. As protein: CASSLGEWEGPGEQFF. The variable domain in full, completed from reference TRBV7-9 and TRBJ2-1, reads DTGVSQNPRHKITKRGQNVTFRCDPISEHNRLYWYRQTLGQGPEFLTYFQNEAQLEKSRLLSDRFSAERPKGSFSTLEIQRTEQGDSAMYLCASSLGEWEGPGEQFFGPGTRLTVL.

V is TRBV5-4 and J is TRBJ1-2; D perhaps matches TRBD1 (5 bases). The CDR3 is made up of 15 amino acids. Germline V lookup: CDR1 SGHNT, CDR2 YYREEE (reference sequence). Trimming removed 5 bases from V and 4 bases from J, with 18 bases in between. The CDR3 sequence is CASRGVGTLGYGYTF. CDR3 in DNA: TGTGCCAGCAGGGGGGTCGGAACCTTGGGCTATGGCTACACCTTC.

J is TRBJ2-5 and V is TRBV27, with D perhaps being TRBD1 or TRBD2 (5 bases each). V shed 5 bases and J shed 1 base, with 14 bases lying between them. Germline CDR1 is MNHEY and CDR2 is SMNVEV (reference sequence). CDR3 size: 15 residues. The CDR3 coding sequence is TGTGCCAGCAGTCCCACGGGACCGTTCCAAGAGACCCAGTACTTC. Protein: CASSPTGPFQETQYF.

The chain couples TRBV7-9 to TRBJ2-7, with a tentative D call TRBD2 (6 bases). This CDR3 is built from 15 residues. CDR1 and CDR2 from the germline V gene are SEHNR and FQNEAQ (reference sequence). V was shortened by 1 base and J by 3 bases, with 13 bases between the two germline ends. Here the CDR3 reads CASSLGVTRFYEQYF. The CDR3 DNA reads TGTGCCAGCAGCTTAGGGGTGACTAGGTTCTACGAGCAGTACTTC.

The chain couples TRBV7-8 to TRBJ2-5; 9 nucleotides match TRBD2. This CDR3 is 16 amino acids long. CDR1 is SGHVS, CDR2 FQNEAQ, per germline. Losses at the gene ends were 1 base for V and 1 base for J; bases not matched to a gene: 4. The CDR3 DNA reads TGTGCCAGCAGCTTAGATTCTAGCGGGGCCCAAGAGACCCAGTACTTC. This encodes CASSLDSSGAQETQYF. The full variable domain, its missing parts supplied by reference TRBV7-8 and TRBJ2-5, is GAGVSQSPRYKVAKRGQDVALRCDPISGHVSLFWYQQALGQGPEFLTYFQNEAQLDKSGLPSDRFFAERPEGSVSTLKIQRTQQEDSAVYLCASSLDSSGAQETQYFGPGTRLLVL.

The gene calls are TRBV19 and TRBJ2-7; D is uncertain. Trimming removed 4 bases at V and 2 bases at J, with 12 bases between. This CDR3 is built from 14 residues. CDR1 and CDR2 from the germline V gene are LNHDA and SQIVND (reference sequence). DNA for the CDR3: TGTGCCAGTAGTACCCCACACAACCCCTACGAGCAGTACTTC. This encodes CASSTPHNPYEQYF. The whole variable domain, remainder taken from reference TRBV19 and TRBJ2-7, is DGGITQSPKYLFRKEGQNVTLSCEQNLNHDAMYWYRQDPGQGLRLIYYSQIVNDFQKGDIAEGYSVSREKKESFPLTVTSAQKNPTAFYLCASSTPHNPYEQYFGPGTRLTVT.

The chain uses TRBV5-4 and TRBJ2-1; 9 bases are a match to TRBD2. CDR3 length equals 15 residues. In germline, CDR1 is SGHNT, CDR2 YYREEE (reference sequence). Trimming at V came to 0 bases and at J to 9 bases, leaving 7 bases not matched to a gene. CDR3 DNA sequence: TGTGCCAGCAGCTTGGTGGTAGCGGGAGCCAGTGAGCAGTTCTTC. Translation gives CASSLVVAGASEQFF.

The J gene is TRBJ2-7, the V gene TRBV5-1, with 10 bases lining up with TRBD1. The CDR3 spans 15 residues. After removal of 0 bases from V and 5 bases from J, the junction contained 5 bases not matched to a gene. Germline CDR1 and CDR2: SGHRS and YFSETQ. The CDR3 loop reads CASSLGDRGHDEQYF. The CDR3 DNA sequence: TGCGCCAGCAGCTTGGGGGACAGGGGTCACGACGAGCAGTACTTC.

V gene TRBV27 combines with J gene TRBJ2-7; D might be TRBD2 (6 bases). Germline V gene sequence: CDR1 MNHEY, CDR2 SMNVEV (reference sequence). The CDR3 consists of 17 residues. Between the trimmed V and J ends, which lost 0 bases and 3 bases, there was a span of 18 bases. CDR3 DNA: TGTGCCAGCAGTTTATCAGGGGCCTCGTGGGGGGACTACGAGCAGTACTTC. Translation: CASSLSGASWGDYEQYF.

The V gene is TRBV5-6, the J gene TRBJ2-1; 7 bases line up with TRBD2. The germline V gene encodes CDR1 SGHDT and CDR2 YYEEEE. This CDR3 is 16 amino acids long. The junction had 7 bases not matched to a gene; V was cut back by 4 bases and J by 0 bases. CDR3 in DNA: TGTGCCAGCAGCCTAGCCGAGCGGGGCTCCTACAATGAGCAGTTCTTC. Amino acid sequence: CASSLAERGSYNEQFF.

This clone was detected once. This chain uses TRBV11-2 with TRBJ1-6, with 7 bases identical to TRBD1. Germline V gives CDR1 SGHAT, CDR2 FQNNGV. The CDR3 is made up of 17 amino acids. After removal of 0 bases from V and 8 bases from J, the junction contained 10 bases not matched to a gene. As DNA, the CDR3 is TGTGCCAGCAGCTTAGAATCAGCCGGGACAGAATATTCACCCCTCCACTTT. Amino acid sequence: CASSLESAGTEYSPLHF.